This T cell receptor (beta chain) came from a study of T cells in tuberculosis. Sequencing used immunoSEQ multiplex PCR; TCRdb keeps in-frame clones, though not all of them. The sample holds about 43,000 clones, nearly 97% seen once. Study results and limitations: GEM motif frequencies gave around 70% accuracy; the GMM repertoire gave roughly 90%.

The CDR3 covers 15 residues. V dropped 5 bases and J dropped 1; count of bases not matched to a gene: 7. Germline loops: CDR1 SNHLY, CDR2 FYNNEI. Regarding this clone: Its antigen is unknown.

The TCR originated in a donor aged 5-35 years with latent tuberculosis or without tuberculosis infection. This sequence joins TRBV2 and TRBJ1-2; 7 nucleotides match TRBD1. Sequenced: PBMCs. The CDR3, as DNA: TGTGCCAGCAGTAGACAGGGAAATGATAACTATGGCTACACCTTC. Translation gives CASSRQGNDNYGYTF.